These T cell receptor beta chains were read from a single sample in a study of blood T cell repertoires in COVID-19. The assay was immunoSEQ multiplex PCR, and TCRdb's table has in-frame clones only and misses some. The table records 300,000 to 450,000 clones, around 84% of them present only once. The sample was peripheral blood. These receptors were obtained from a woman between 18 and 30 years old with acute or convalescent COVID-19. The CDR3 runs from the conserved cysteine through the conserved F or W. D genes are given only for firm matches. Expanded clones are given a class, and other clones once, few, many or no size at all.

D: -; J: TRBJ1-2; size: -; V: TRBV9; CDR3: CASSAIQGISGGYTF; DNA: TGTGCCAGCAGCGCTATACAGGGAATTAGTGGGGGCTACACCTTC
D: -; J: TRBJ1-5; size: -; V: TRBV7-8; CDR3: CASSLSPAGRQPQHF; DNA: TGTGCCAGCAGCTTATCCCCCGCAGGGCGTCAGCCCCAGCATTTT
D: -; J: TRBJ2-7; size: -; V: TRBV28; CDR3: CANHSVRAQGDNEQYF; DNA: TGTGCCAATCACTCAGTCCGGGCGCAGGGTGACAACGAGCAGTACTTC
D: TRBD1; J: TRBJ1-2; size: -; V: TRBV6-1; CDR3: CASSAPAGTVTYGYTF; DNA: TGTGCCAGCAGTGCGCCCGCCGGGACAGTCACCTATGGCTACACCTTC
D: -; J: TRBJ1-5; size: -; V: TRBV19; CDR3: CASGARDNQPQHF; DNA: TGTGCCAGTGGGGCGCGAGACAATCAGCCCCAGCATTTT
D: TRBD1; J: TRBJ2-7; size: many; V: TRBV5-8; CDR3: CASSRRTGVNEQYF; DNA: TGTGCCAGCAGCAGACGGACAGGCGTCAACGAGCAGTACTTC
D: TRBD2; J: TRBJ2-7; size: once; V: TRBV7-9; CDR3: CASSGELAGEVYEQYF; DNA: TGTGCCAGCAGCGGAGAACTAGCGGGGGAGGTATACGAGCAGTACTTC
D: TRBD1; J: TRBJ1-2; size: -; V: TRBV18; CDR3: CASSPTGDTYGYTF; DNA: TGTGCCAGCTCACCAACAGGGGATACCTATGGCTACACCTTC
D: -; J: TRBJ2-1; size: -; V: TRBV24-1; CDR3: CATSDSGGQNYNEQFF; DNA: TGTGCCACCAGTGATTCTGGTGGCCAGAATTACAATGAGCAGTTCTTC
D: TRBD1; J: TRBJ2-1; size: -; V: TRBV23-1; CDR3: CASSQSVRDSQPNEQFF; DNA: TGCGCCAGCAGTCAATCGGTTAGGGACAGTCAACCCAATGAGCAGTTCTTC
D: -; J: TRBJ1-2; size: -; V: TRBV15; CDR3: CATSSLYGYTF; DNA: TGTGCCACCAGCAGCCTATATGGCTACACCTTC
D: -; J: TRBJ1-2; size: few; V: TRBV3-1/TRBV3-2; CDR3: CASSLQGPLYGYTF; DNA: TGTGCCAGCAGCCTACAGGGCCCCCTCTATGGCTACACCTTC
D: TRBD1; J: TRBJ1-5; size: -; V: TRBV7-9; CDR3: CASSHPPGGASNQPQHF; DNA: TGTGCCAGCAGCCATCCTCCAGGGGGAGCAAGCAATCAGCCCCAGCATTTT
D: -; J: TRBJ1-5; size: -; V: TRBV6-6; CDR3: CASSSLNRDQPQHF; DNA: TGTGCCAGCAGTTCCCTCAACAGGGATCAGCCCCAGCATTTT
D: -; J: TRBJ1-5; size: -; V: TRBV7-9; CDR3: CASSLIGDQPQHF; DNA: TGTGCCAGCAGCTTAATAGGGGATCAGCCCCAGCATTTT
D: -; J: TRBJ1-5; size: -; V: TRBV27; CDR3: CASSPVTPEGYQPQHF; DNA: TGTGCCAGCAGCCCCGTGACCCCGGAGGGCTATCAGCCCCAGCATTTT
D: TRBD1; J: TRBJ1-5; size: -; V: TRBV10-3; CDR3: CAITPEGGGKPNQPQHF; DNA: TGTGCCATCACTCCAGAAGGGGGCGGGAAGCCAAATCAGCCCCAGCATTTT
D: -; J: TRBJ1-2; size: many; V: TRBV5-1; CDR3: CASSLDEGLYGYTF; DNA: TGCGCCAGCAGCTTGGATGAGGGCCTCTATGGCTACACCTTC
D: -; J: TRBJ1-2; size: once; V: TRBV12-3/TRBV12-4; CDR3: CASSRTDFYGYTF; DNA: TGTGCCAGCAGCCGGACAGATTTCTATGGCTACACCTTC
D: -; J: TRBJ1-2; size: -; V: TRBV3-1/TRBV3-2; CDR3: CASTGGKGRGHGYTF; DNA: TGTGCCAGCACCGGAGGCAAGGGGCGGGGGCACGGCTACACCTTC
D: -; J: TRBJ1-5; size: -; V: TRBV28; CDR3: CASGDPNQPQHF; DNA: TGTGCCAGCGGAGATCCGAATCAGCCCCAGCATTTT
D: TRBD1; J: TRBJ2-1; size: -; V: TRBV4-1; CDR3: CASSPARGQGVNEQFF; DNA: TGCGCCAGCAGCCCAGCCCGAGGACAGGGTGTAAATGAGCAGTTCTTC
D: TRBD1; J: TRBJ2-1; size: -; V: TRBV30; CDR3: CAWVRDREPNEQFF; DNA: TGTGCCTGGGTGCGGGACAGGGAACCCAATGAGCAGTTCTTC
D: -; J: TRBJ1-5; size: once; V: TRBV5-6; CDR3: CASSPGWQGRNQPQHF; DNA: TGTGCCAGCAGCCCGGGCTGGCAGGGCCGAAATCAGCCCCAGCATTTT
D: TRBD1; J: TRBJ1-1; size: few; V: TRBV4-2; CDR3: CASSQDGTAEAFF; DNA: TGTGCCAGCAGCCAAGATGGGACAGCTGAAGCTTTCTTT
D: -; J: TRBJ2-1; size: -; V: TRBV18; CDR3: CASSPGTEGNNEQFF; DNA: TGTGCCAGCTCACCGGGGACGGAGGGAAACAATGAGCAGTTCTTC
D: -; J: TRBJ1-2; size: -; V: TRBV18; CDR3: CASSPPWFPGAINYGYTF; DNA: TGTGCCAGCTCACCACCGTGGTTTCCAGGGGCTATTAACTATGGCTACACCTTC
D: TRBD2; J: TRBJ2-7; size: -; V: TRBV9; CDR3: CASSPPGGPNEQYF; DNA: TGTGCCAGCAGCCCCCCGGGAGGGCCAAACGAGCAGTACTTC
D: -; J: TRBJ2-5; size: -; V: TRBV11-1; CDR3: CASSLELASKTQYF; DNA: TGTGCCAGCAGCTTAGAACTAGCTTCGAAGACCCAGTACTTC
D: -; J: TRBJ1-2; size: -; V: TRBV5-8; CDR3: CASSLGTAVSGYTF; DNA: TGTGCCAGCAGCTTGGGGACAGCGGTCTCTGGCTACACCTTC
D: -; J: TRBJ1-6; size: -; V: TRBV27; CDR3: CASRAGLRNSPLHF; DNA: TGTGCCAGCAGGGCAGGGCTAAGGAATTCACCCCTCCACTTT
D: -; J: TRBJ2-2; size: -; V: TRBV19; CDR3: CAILSGDTGELFF; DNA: TGTGCCATCCTTTCAGGGGACACCGGGGAGCTGTTTTTT
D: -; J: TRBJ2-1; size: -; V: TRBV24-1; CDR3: CATSDPRGPTMEQFF; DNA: TGTGCCACCAGTGACCCGCGCGGGCCCACAATGGAGCAGTTCTTC
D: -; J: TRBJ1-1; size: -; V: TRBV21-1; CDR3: CASSKGPRRDRGAFF; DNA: TGTGCCAGCAGCAAAGGCCCTCGACGAGACCGCGGAGCTTTCTTT
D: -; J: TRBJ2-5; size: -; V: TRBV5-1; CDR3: CASRSDLADGETQYF; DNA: TGCGCCAGCAGGTCGGATTTGGCTGACGGGGAGACCCAGTACTTC
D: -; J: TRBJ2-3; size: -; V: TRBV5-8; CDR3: CASSLLGLANTDTQYF; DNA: TGTGCCAGCAGCTTGTTGGGGCTAGCGAACACAGATACGCAGTATTTT
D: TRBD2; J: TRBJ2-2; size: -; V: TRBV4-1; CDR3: CASSQVGGTSGGPSGELFF; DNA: TGCGCCAGCAGCCAAGTTGGTGGGACTAGCGGGGGGCCTTCCGGGGAGCTGTTTTTT
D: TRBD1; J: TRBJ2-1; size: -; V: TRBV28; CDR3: CASRSGQVNYNEQFF; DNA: TGTGCCAGCAGGTCGGGACAGGTAAACTACAATGAGCAGTTCTTC
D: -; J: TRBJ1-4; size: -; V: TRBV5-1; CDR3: CASSFEGRENEKLFF; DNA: TGCGCCAGCAGCTTCGAGGGGAGGGAGAATGAAAAACTGTTTTTT
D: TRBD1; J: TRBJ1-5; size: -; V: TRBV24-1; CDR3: CATSQGTAINQPQHF; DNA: TGTGCCACCAGTCAAGGGACAGCGATAAATCAGCCCCAGCATTTT
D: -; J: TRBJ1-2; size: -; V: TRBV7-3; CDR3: CASSEQPGSVGYTF; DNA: TGTGCCAGCAGCGAGCAGCCAGGCTCGGTTGGCTACACCTTC